These 18 T cell receptor beta chains were sequenced from one sample in a study of cytomegalovirus exposure and HLA in healthy donors. Assay: immunoSEQ multiplex PCR; the TCRdb copy retains only in-frame clones and omits some. This table has 300,000 to 400,000 clones, roughly 90% appearing once. Sample: PBMCs. Receptors originate from a man aged 25-45 years in good health and CMV-seronegative.

The chain has TRBV2 and TRBJ1-2; weak D call: TRBD1 (5 bases). Germline assignment: CDR1 SNHLY and CDR2 FYNNEI. The CDR3 consists of 13 residues. Trimming removed 3 bases at V and 3 bases at J, with 8 bases between. This CDR3 is CASSDQGDYGYTF. CDR3 in DNA: TGTGCCAGCAGTGATCAGGGTGACTATGGCTACACCTTC.

The V and J genes are TRBV27 and TRBJ2-5, with 9 bases matching TRBD1. Germline V gene sequence: CDR1 MNHEY, CDR2 SMNVEV (reference sequence). The CDR3 contains 16 residues. The V gene end was trimmed by 3 bases and the J gene end by 2 bases; junction bases not matched to a gene: 7. The chain's CDR3 is CASSFEWTGEQETQYF. The CDR3 DNA sequence: TGTGCCAGCAGTTTCGAATGGACAGGGGAACAAGAGACCCAGTACTTC.

This clone was detected many times. The chain uses TRBV5-1 and TRBJ2-7, with a weak D call TRBD1 (5 bases). The CDR3 extends over 12 amino acids. The germline V and J ends were trimmed by 4 bases and 6 bases, with 11 bases remaining between them. CDR1 is SGHRS, CDR2 YFSETQ, per germline. The CDR3 DNA follows: TGCGCCAGCAGCACCGGACAAAGCGAGCAGTACTTC. This sequence encodes CASSTGQSEQYF.

This chain uses TRBV15 with TRBJ2-7, with D perhaps matching TRBD1 (6 bases). The CDR3 spans 16 residues. The germline gives CDR1 LNHNV, CDR2 YYDKDF (reference sequence). With 0 bases removed from V and 2 bases from J, the gap between germline ends came to 14 bases. CDR3 sequence (DNA): TGTGCCACCAGCAGAGAGATTGCAGGGGAAACCTACGAGCAGTACTTC. This encodes CATSREIAGETYEQYF. The variable domain in full, completed from reference TRBV15 and TRBJ2-7, reads DAMVIQNPRYQVTQFGKPVTLSCSQTLNHNVMYWYQQKSSQAPKLLFHYYDKDFNNEADTPDNFQSRRPNTSFCFLDIRSPGLGDTAMYLCATSREIAGETYEQYFGPGTRLTVT.

The V gene is TRBV18, the J gene TRBJ1-1; TRBD1 aligns across 8 bases. The CDR3 extends over 16 amino acids. Germline trimming cut 4 bases from V and 5 bases from J; bases unmatched to any gene: 12. Germline assignment: CDR1 KGHSH and CDR2 LQKENI. CDR3 in amino acids: CASSLGQGGLGTEAFF. The CDR3 DNA reads TGTGCCAGCTCACTCGGACAGGGAGGGTTGGGGACTGAAGCTTTCTTT.

This clone was detected once. The chain combines TRBV4-1 with TRBJ2-1; 7 bases fit TRBD2. The length of the CDR3 is 13 residues. From germline, CDR1 is MGHRA and CDR2 YSYEKL. With 4 bases clipped from V and 10 bases from J, the junction kept 7 bases outside the gene matches. The CDR3 nucleotides are TGCGCCAGCAGCCGCAGTCTTAGCGGGGAGCAGTTCTTC. Its protein product is CASSRSLSGEQFF.

The rearrangement links TRBV5-4 to TRBJ2-3; the D gene is possibly TRBD1 (5 bases). The V end lost 2 bases, the J end lost 1 base, and 11 bases lay between the germline ends. From germline, CDR1 is SGHNT and CDR2 YYREEE (reference sequence). The CDR3 has 15 residues. CDR3 sequence (DNA): TGTGCCAGCAGCTTAGAAGACAGCCGCACAGATACGCAGTATTTT. This codes for CASSLEDSRTDTQYF.

This clone has just a few counts. The chain combines TRBV6-1 with TRBJ2-7; D gene unclear. CDR3 length equals 13 residues. Germline lookup yields CDR1 MNHNS and CDR2 SASEGT. The V and J ends lost 1 base and 3 bases respectively, with 7 bases between them. CDR3 residues: CASSEGRNYEQYF. The CDR3 DNA is TGTGCCAGCAGTGAAGGGCGGAACTACGAGCAGTACTTC.

J is TRBJ2-7 and V is TRBV15; unclear D gene. CDR1 is LNHNV, CDR2 YYDKDF, per germline (reference sequence). Trimming took off 0 bases at V and 5 bases at J, with 11 bases between the two ends. The CDR3 loop spans 14 amino acids. The CDR3: CATSRDFNAHEQYF. The CDR3 DNA sequence: TGTGCCACCAGCAGAGATTTTAACGCGCACGAGCAGTACTTC.

The sample holds many counts of this clone. The rearrangement joins TRBV4-2 to TRBJ2-7, with 9 bases aligning to TRBD1. Germline V gene lookup returns CDR1 LGHNA and CDR2 YNFKEQ. The CDR3 covers 16 residues. V trimming: 0 bases; J trimming: 5 bases; junction bases outside the gene matches: 8. CDR3 amino acids: CASSQETGTGTDEQYF. CDR3 bases: TGTGCCAGCAGCCAAGAAACCGGGACAGGGACCGACGAGCAGTACTTC.

The chain recombines TRBV15 with TRBJ2-7, with 7 bases fitting TRBD1. Germline V CDR1 and CDR2: LNHNV, YYDKDF (reference sequence). The junction had 4 bases not matched to a gene; V was cut back by 4 bases and J by 1 base. This CDR3 is built from 14 residues. The CDR3, as DNA: TGTGCCACCAGCAAGTTACAGGGGTCCTACGAGCAGTACTTC. This gives the protein CATSKLQGSYEQYF. Full variable domain (outside the CDR3, taken from reference TRBV15 and TRBJ2-7): DAMVIQNPRYQVTQFGKPVTLSCSQTLNHNVMYWYQQKSSQAPKLLFHYYDKDFNNEADTPDNFQSRRPNTSFCFLDIRSPGLGDTAMYLCATSKLQGSYEQYFGPGTRLTVT.

V and J are TRBV7-9 and TRBJ2-7; possible D gene TRBD2, 5 bases. V gave up 1 base and J gave up 0 bases, with 7 bases separating them. Looked up from germline, CDR1 is SEHNR and CDR2 is FQNEAQ (reference sequence). The CDR3 is made up of 14 amino acids. The CDR3 sequence: CASSLDGNSYEQYF. Written as DNA, the CDR3 is TGTGCCAGCAGCTTAGACGGGAACTCCTACGAGCAGTACTTC.

This chain joins TRBV19 and TRBJ1-2, with D tentatively TRBD1 (5 bases). Germline assignment: CDR1 LNHDA and CDR2 SQIVND (reference sequence). CDR3 length equals 15 residues. V dropped 3 bases and J dropped 3 bases, with 14 bases sitting between them. As DNA, the CDR3 is TGTGCCAGTAGTATGAAACAGGACCCTTACTATGGCTACACCTTC. Protein product: CASSMKQDPYYGYTF. Together with reference TRBV19 and TRBJ1-2, the CDR3 gives the full variable domain: DGGITQSPKYLFRKEGQNVTLSCEQNLNHDAMYWYRQDPGQGLRLIYYSQIVNDFQKGDIAEGYSVSREKKESFPLTVTSAQKNPTAFYLCASSMKQDPYYGYTFGSGTRLTVV.

This clone was seen a single time. V is TRBV6-6 and J is TRBJ1-2; D gene ambiguous. The CDR3 has 14 amino acids. The ends were cut back, 2 bases at V and 4 bases at J, with 11 bases in the middle. Germline V gene lookup returns CDR1 MNHNY and CDR2 SVGAGI (reference sequence). The CDR3 DNA is TGTGCCAGCAGTTACGGCGGGCAGATCTATGGCTACACCTTC. It is translated as CASSYGGQIYGYTF.

DNA of the CDR3: TGTGCCAGCAGTGAAAGGGGTCTCAATGGCTACACCTTC. This codes for CASSERGLNGYTF. This chain connects TRBV2 to TRBJ1-2, with D perhaps matching TRBD1 (5 bases). The CDR3 loop spans 13 amino acids. Trimming removed 2 bases at V and 6 bases at J, with 10 bases between. From germline, CDR1 is SNHLY and CDR2 FYNNEI.

This clone occurred once. This chain links TRBV7-9 with TRBJ1-2; D might be TRBD1 (5 bases). Germline CDR1 is SEHNR and CDR2 is FQNEAQ (reference sequence). Trimming cost V 1 base and J 14 bases, with 17 bases left between them. This CDR3 comprises 13 residues. The DNA for the CDR3 is TGTGCCAGCAGCTTAGGGTTACAGGATCTAATTACCTTC. This translates into CASSLGLQDLITF.

The chain joins TRBV5-4 to TRBJ2-7; TRBD1 matches at 9 bases. J gave up 1 base and V 2 bases, and 1 base lay outside the gene matches. This CDR3 is built from 14 residues. Germline values: CDR1 SGHNT, CDR2 YYREEE (reference sequence). The CDR3 DNA reads TGTGCCAGCAGCTTCGGGACAGGGTCCTACGAGCAGTACTTC. It encodes CASSFGTGSYEQYF.

The chain joins TRBV7-8 to TRBJ1-1; the D gene is possibly TRBD1 (6 bases). Germline values: CDR1 SGHVS, CDR2 FQNEAQ. This CDR3 is 14 amino acids long. The V end was cut by 4 bases, the J end by 1 base, with 10 bases between. CDR3: CASSSGQWNTEAFF. The CDR3 DNA reads as TGTGCCAGCAGCTCAGGACAGTGGAACACTGAAGCTTTCTTT.